Listed here is a single TCR beta chain. This specimen belongs to a study of blood T cell repertoires in COVID-19. On the study more broadly: COVID-19 samples from acute and convalescent phases originated in the United States, Italy and Spain.

This table comes from immunoSEQ multiplex PCR, and its TCRdb copy is limited to in-frame clones, with some not included. The sample shows approximately 90,000 clones, about 84% of them seen only once. This CDR3 has 16 residues. Trimming cost V 4 bases and J 2 bases; bases outside gene matches: 8. Germline V gene data show CDR1 as SGHAT and CDR2 as FQNNGV. What was sequenced was peripheral blood. This chain uses TRBV11-2 with TRBJ2-1, with 7 bases lining up with TRBD2. This TCR came from a man in his fifties or sixties with acute or convalescent COVID-19. DNA of the CDR3: TGTGCCAGCAGCTCTGGCGGGGGTCTCGCCTACAATGAGCAGTTCTTC. Its protein product is CASSSGGGLAYNEQFF.